This passage covers 27 T cell receptor beta chains from one sample sequenced in a study of shared clonotypes between healthy human individuals. Some clones are missing from TCRdb's copy, which holds only in-frame ones; the method was immunoSEQ multiplex PCR. The repertoire holds fewer than 3 million clones, with 80% to 95% as singletons. The specimen was naive CD4+ T cells from PBMCs. Indicated subset: CD45RA+ positively selected. The source of these receptors is a man aged 18 to 30 in good health. Some clones in this sample may be carry-over from other donors' samples.

The CDR3 DNA reads as TGTGCCAGCAGCTTGGACGAGGTCTACGAGCAGTACTTC. It specifies CASSLDEVYEQYF. V and J are TRBV5-4 and TRBJ2-7; no firm D call. The germline V gene has CDR1 SGHNT and CDR2 YYREEE (reference sequence). V dropped 0 bases and J dropped 3 bases, with 7 bases sitting between them. The CDR3 consists of 13 residues.

The chain has TRBV19 and TRBJ2-3, with TRBD2 matching 7 bases. The J segment lost 2 bases and the V segment lost 5 bases, leaving 10 bases of the junction unmatched. This CDR3 spans 16 amino acids. Germline lookup yields CDR1 LNHDA and CDR2 SQIVND (reference sequence). The CDR3 sequence: CASSPSGITDTDTQYF. The CDR3 nucleotides are TGTGCCAGTAGTCCTAGCGGAATTACCGACACAGATACGCAGTATTTT.

This clone was counted once. The chain has TRBV27 and TRBJ1-2; no firm D call. Germline lookup yields CDR1 MNHEY and CDR2 SMNVEV (reference sequence). This CDR3 region has 14 residues. Trimming cost V 6 bases and J 6 bases, with 17 bases left between them. The DNA of the CDR3 is TGTGCCAGCAGGCCCCAAATATTAAGGGATGGCTACACCTTC. Its protein product is CASRPQILRDGYTF.

CDR3 protein: CASSARGASYEQYF. CDR3 DNA sequence: TGTGCCAGCAGTGCCAGGGGCGCGTCCTACGAGCAGTACTTC. This chain links TRBV2 with TRBJ2-5; maybe TRBD1 (6 bases). Gene TRBJ2-7 matches the end of the DNA better, so the J call may be wrong. CDR1 and CDR2 from the germline V gene are SNHLY and FYNNEI. CDR3 length: 14 residues.

The chain couples TRBV6-6 to TRBJ1-3; D not resolved. The CDR3 is 12 amino acids. Trimming took off 6 bases at V and 9 bases at J, with 12 bases between the two ends. Germline V CDR1 and CDR2: MNHNY, SVGAGI (reference sequence). The CDR3 sequence is CASRNQIGTIYF. Written as DNA, the CDR3 is TGTGCCAGCAGGAACCAGATAGGCACCATATATTTT.

The V gene is TRBV28, the J gene TRBJ1-3; D is uncertain. The CDR3 is 13 amino acids. Germline CDR1 and CDR2: MDHEN and SYDVKM. CDR3 DNA: TGTGGGGAGCGGGCCAACTCTGGAAACACCATATATTTT. Protein: CGERANSGNTIYF.

The chain combines TRBV21-1 with TRBJ1-2. TRBV21-1 is a listed pseudogene. This CDR3 is built from 16 residues. The DNA of the CDR3 is TGTGCCAGCAGCAAAGGGGGGGGTCCCCCTAACTATGGCTACACCTTC. Its protein is CASSKGGGPPNYGYTF.

The V gene is TRBV15, the J gene TRBJ2-2, with D possibly TRBD2 on 5 matching bases. This CDR3 comprises 12 residues. Germline CDR1 LNHNV, CDR2 YYDKDF (reference sequence). The V gene lost 3 bases and the J gene lost 6 bases, with 5 bases spanning the gap. For the CDR3, the DNA is TGTGCCACCAGCAGGAGGGCCGGGGAGCTGTTTTTT. Its protein is CATSRRAGELFF.

V usage is TRBV28 and J usage is TRBJ1-5, with 8 positions matching TRBD1. CDR1 and CDR2 (germline): MDHEN, SYDVKM. CDR3 length: 15 amino acids. The V and J ends lost 3 bases and 6 bases, in that order; junction bases with no gene match: 7. CDR3 sequence reads: CASSFVRGQVQPQHF. CDR3 bases: TGTGCCAGCAGTTTTGTCAGGGGGCAGGTTCAGCCCCAGCATTTT.

The J gene is TRBJ2-2, the V gene TRBV5-4, with a tentative D call TRBD1 (5 bases). The CDR3 extends over 13 amino acids. V was cut by 7 bases and J by 7 bases, with 14 bases left in between. CDR1 and CDR2 from the germline V gene are SGHNT and YYREEE (reference sequence). The CDR3 is CASEEQGGGELFF. The CDR3 DNA reads TGTGCCAGCGAGGAGCAGGGTGGCGGGGAGCTGTTTTTT.

V is TRBV19 and J is TRBJ1-3; D remains ambiguous. Between the trimmed V and J ends, which lost 3 bases and 4 bases, there was a span of 7 bases. The CDR3 is 13 amino acids. CDR1 is LNHDA and CDR2 is SQIVND in the germline V gene (reference sequence). CDR3 in amino acids: CASSISVGNTIYF. For the CDR3, the DNA is TGTGCCAGTAGTATCTCGGTCGGAAACACCATATATTTT.

V and J are TRBV7-3 and TRBJ2-7; TRBD2 is a possible D gene (6 bases). Between the trimmed V and J ends, which lost 5 bases and 4 bases, there was a span of 15 bases. The CDR3 sequence is 14 residues long. The germline V gene encodes CDR1 SGHTA and CDR2 FQGTGA. CDR3 amino acids: CASSPRRDSYEQYF. CDR3 nucleotide sequence: TGTGCCAGCAGCCCCAGACGGGACTCATACGAGCAGTACTTC.

CDR3 in amino acids: CASSFFGQDNEQFF. DNA of the CDR3: TGCGCCAGCAGCTTTTTTGGACAGGACAATGAGCAGTTCTTC. V and J are TRBV5-1 and TRBJ2-1; 7 bases map to TRBD1. The CDR3 spans 14 residues. Germline CDR1 reads SGHRS; CDR2 reads YFSETQ. Trimming cost V 2 bases and J 5 bases; bases outside gene matches: 4. The full variable domain, its missing parts supplied by reference TRBV5-1 and TRBJ2-1, is KAGVTQTPRYLIKTRGQQVTLSCSPISGHRSVSWYQQTPGQGLQFLFEYFSETQRNKGNFPGRFSGRQFSNSRSEMNVSTLELGDSALYLCASSFFGQDNEQFFGPGTRLTVL.

The rearrangement links TRBV11-3 to TRBJ2-3, with D perhaps being TRBD1 or TRBD2 (5 bases each). V lost 3 bases, J lost 14 bases, and 15 bases lay in between. The CDR3 totals 12 residues. From germline, CDR1 is SGHNT and CDR2 YENEEA. The DNA of the CDR3 is TGTGCCAGCAGCTTTATTTCAGGGACGGGGTATTTT. It translates to CASSFISGTGYF.

The chain employs TRBV5-6 and TRBJ1-5; tentative D call: TRBD1 (5 bases). The V gene's germline CDR1 is SGHDT and CDR2 YYEEEE. The CDR3 extends over 16 amino acids. V dropped 2 bases and J dropped 2 bases, with 14 bases sitting between them. CDR3 sequence: CASSFRRGLGNQPQHF. DNA of the CDR3: TGTGCCAGCAGCTTCAGGAGGGGTTTGGGCAATCAGCCCCAGCATTTT.

V gene TRBV7-3 combines with J gene TRBJ1-2, with 10 nucleotides matching TRBD1. The CDR3 loop spans 13 amino acids. Germline values: CDR1 SGHTA, CDR2 FQGTGA. Germline trimming cut 4 bases from V and 8 bases from J; bases unmatched to any gene: 4. This chain's CDR3 is CASSSGTGDGYTF. As DNA, the CDR3 is TGTGCCAGCAGCTCAGGGACAGGGGACGGCTACACCTTC.

The V gene is TRBV5-6, the J gene TRBJ2-1; 7 bases match TRBD2. The germline gives CDR1 SGHDT, CDR2 YYEEEE. This CDR3 comprises 14 residues. Losses at the gene ends were 2 bases for V and 8 bases for J; bases not matched to a gene: 7. CDR3 region: CASSFSTTSYEQFF. CDR3 in DNA: TGTGCCAGCAGCTTCTCCACGACTAGCTATGAGCAGTTCTTC.

The V and J genes are TRBV7-6 and TRBJ2-7, with 7 nucleotides matching TRBD1. Germline V CDR1 and CDR2: SGHVS, FNYEAQ. Trimming cost V 0 bases and J 1 base; bases outside gene matches: 6. The CDR3 contains 16 residues. This CDR3 is CASSLAERGRSYEQYF. The CDR3 DNA reads as TGTGCCAGCAGCTTAGCGGAGAGGGGGCGATCCTACGAGCAGTACTTC.

J is TRBJ1-1 and V is TRBV5-8; 9 positions agree with TRBD1. The J segment lost 4 bases and the V segment lost 4 bases, leaving 2 bases of the junction unmatched. CDR1 is SGHTS, CDR2 YDEGEE, per germline. The CDR3 is 13 amino acids. In DNA, the CDR3 is TGTGCCAGCAGCGGGACAGGGTTCACTGAAGCTTTCTTT. It codes for CASSGTGFTEAFF.

The rearrangement uses TRBV5-1 and TRBJ2-2; TRBD2 aligns across 9 bases. In germline, CDR1 is SGHRS, CDR2 YFSETQ. Trimming at V came to 0 bases and at J to 3 bases, leaving 6 bases not matched to a gene. CDR3 length: 17 amino acids. CDR3 nucleotide sequence: TGCGCCAGCAGCTTGGCTTCAAGGACTAGCGACACCGGGGAGCTGTTTTTT. It specifies CASSLASRTSDTGELFF.

This clone showed up just once. This chain joins TRBV6-5 and TRBJ2-7, with 8 bases aligning to TRBD1. J lost 1 base, V lost 2 bases, and 7 bases had no gene match. Germline loops: CDR1 MNHEY, CDR2 SVGAGI. The CDR3 is 16 amino acids. This chain's CDR3 is CASSYALGTGSYEQYF. DNA of the CDR3: TGTGCCAGCAGTTACGCCCTAGGGACAGGTTCCTACGAGCAGTACTTC.

The V call is TRBV29-1, the J call TRBJ2-7; 10 bases are a match to TRBD1. The V and J ends lost 8 bases and 9 bases, in that order; junction bases with no gene match: 7. CDR1 is SQVTM, CDR2 ANQGSEA, per germline. CDR3 length equals 11 residues. CDR3 bases: TGCAGCTCCGCCGGGACAGGGGTGCAGTACTTC. Protein: CSSAGTGVQYF.

This clone was seen a handful of times. As DNA, the CDR3 is TGTGCCAGCAGCCCCCGGACAGGGGGAGTTGCTGAAGCTTTCTTT. Encoded protein: CASSPRTGGVAEAFF. This sequence joins TRBV5-4 and TRBJ1-1, with 10 bases matching TRBD1. The CDR3 totals 15 residues. The germline V gene encodes CDR1 SGHNT and CDR2 YYREEE (reference sequence). V lost 4 bases to trimming and J lost 6 bases; unmatched junction nucleotides: 9.

The J gene is TRBJ2-3, the V gene TRBV27, with D tentatively TRBD2 (6 bases). Germline V gene data show CDR1 as MNHEY and CDR2 as SMNVEV (reference sequence). Between the trimmed V and J ends, which lost 5 bases and 6 bases, there was a span of 27 bases. The CDR3 consists of 18 residues. The CDR3 coding sequence is TGTGCCAGCAGTCGCTTCGCTGACCAAAGCGGGTGGGGGGATACGCAGTATTTT. As protein: CASSRFADQSGWGDTQYF.

This rearrangement joins TRBV4-2 to TRBJ2-5; 14 bases agree with TRBD2. V shed 1 base and J 0 bases; nucleotides not matched to a gene: 4. Per the germline V gene, CDR1 is LGHNA and CDR2 is YNFKEQ. The CDR3 loop spans 18 amino acids. The CDR3 loop reads CASSQGGTSGSHQETQYF. Here the CDR3 DNA reads TGTGCCAGCAGCCAAGGTGGGACTAGCGGGAGTCACCAAGAGACCCAGTACTTC.

This clone was seen once. This rearrangement joins TRBV27 to TRBJ2-1; 12 bases are a match to TRBD1. The CDR3 contains 16 residues. Germline V gene lookup returns CDR1 MNHEY and CDR2 SMNVEV (reference sequence). Losses at the gene ends were 6 bases for V and 5 bases for J; bases not matched to a gene: 8. CDR3 in DNA: TGTGCCAGCAGCCGGGACAGGGGGCCGGGGCACAATGAGCAGTTCTTC. This encodes CASSRDRGPGHNEQFF.

The rearrangement uses TRBV15 and TRBJ2-5; no definite D call. Per germline, CDR1 LNHNV and CDR2 YYDKDF (reference sequence). CDR3 length equals 16 residues. Between the trimmed V and J ends, which lost 0 bases and 4 bases, there was a span of 15 bases. The CDR3 reads CATSRDSSTPAETQYF. The CDR3 DNA is TGTGCCACCAGCAGAGATTCCAGTACCCCCGCAGAGACCCAGTACTTC.